Sequencing of this T cell receptor (beta chain) was carried out in a study of naive and memory T cell subsets. In this sample, this clonotype turned up a few times. Amplification of ligated cDNA took four PCR rounds with SP2 and nested alpha and beta constant primers. One entry per CDR3 protein results from TCRdb running MiXCR on the 5' RACE reads. The table includes tens of thousands of distinct CDR3 sequences, approximately 8% detected once. Germline V gene lookup returns CDR1 DFQATT and CDR2 SNEGSKA (reference sequence). The germline V and J ends were trimmed by 3 bases and 7 bases, with 24 bases remaining between them. CDR3 length: 16 amino acids. A UMI-containing oligonucleotide was joined by 3' ligation to the TCR cDNA template.

V usage is TRBV20-1 and J usage is TRBJ2-5; D tentatively reads TRBD1 or TRBD2 (5 bases each). This receptor was identified in a female donor in good health. CDR3 sequence: CSASYDSVPGRRTQYF. As DNA, the CDR3 is TGCAGTGCTAGCTACGATAGCGTCCCGGGACGGCGGACCCAGTACTTC.